This T cell receptor beta chain was documented in a study of blood T cell repertoires in COVID-19 (dated by TCRdb to about 2020). Looking at the study overall: Collaborator samples came from the United States, Italy and Spain and covered acute and convalescent phases of COVID-19. A freely available public database, intended as a resource for researchers studying the immune response to SARS-CoV-2, is where the repertoires were released. The prospective study material was composed of cDNA or gDNA derived from T cells, B-cell-depleted T cells, or PBMCs. The samples were drawn from the first 160 participants of the ongoing ImmuneRACE study and from under 1,500 subjects provided by 6 global collaborators. HLA class I and class II types, where available, came from metadata supplied by the sample provider rather than from assay-based typing. Sample metadata almost always included a de-identified subject ID, COVID-19 status, age in years and sex. The dataset comprised deeply sampled blood TCRbeta repertoires from subjects exposed to, actively infected with, or recovered from COVID-19. On the study overall, not on this receptor specifically: Clinical and demographic metadata were provided uncurated, with the amount varying by source and participant.

About this clone itself: No antigen is known for it. The record has no base qualities; no much larger clone is one base away.

V is shortened by 4 bases, J by 0 bases, and the region joining them spans 12 bases. The CDR3 spans 15 residues, from the cysteine through the phenylalanine. Just the 45-base CDR3 DNA is kept, in frame starting at base 1. Via the germline V gene (reference sequence), CDR1 is LNHDA and CDR2 SQIVND. TCRbeta CDR3 regions were amplified from genomic DNA using the immunoSEQ Assay, a bias-controlled multiplex PCR. As for the authors' bioinformatics: Within the assay, amplification of reference gene primers was used to estimate how many nucleated cells each sample contained. Sequence reads were collapsed and filtered to measure the absolute abundance of every unique TCRbeta CDR3 rearrangement. For each sample, productive Simpson clonality was calculated as the square root of Simpson's diversity index across productive rearrangements. TCRdb holds this immuneACCESS table with in-frame rearrangements only. Some clones are missing; in checked studies, unresolved V genes explain under half, and the rest has no known cause. Clone size and V and J calls were adopted from that table, with D and trimming inferred from the DNA. A total of around 68,000 clones appear in this sample, around 91% of them only once. The ten largest clones represent under 3% of the sample.

The collaborating institutions used their own protocols to collect whole blood in K2EDTA tubes. Collaborator samples were shipped for TCRbeta analysis as frozen whole blood, isolated PBMCs, or DNA extracted from either sample type. The sequence was obtained from a man in his fifties with acute or convalescent COVID-19. The V and J segments used are TRBV19 and TRBJ1-1; D gene: possibly TRBD1, on 5 matching bases. Sample: peripheral blood. The nucleotides are TGTGCCAGTAGTAGGGGCGTCAGTCTGAACACTGAAGCTTTCTTT. Its product reads: CASSRGVSLNTEAFF.